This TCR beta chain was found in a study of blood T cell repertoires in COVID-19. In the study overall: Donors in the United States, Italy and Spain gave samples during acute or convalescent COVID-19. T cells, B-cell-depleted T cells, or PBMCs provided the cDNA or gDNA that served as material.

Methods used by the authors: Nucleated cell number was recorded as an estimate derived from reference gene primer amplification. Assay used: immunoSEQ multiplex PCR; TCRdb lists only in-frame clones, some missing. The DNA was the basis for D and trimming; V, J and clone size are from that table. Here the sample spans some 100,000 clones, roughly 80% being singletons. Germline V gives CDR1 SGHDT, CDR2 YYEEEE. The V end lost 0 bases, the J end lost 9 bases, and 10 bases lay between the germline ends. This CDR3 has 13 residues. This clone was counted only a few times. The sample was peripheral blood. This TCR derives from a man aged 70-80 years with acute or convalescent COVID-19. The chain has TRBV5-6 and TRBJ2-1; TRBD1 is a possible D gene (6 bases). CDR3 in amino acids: CASSLGTEGEQFF. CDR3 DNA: TGTGCCAGCAGCTTGGGGACAGAGGGTGAGCAGTTCTTC.